The 8 T cell receptor beta chains below come from one sample, sequenced in a study of blood T cell repertoires in COVID-19. TCRdb's table, derived via immunoSEQ multiplex PCR, lists solely in-frame clones and lacks some. This table holds around 270,000 clones, roughly 90% found once. The sample consisted of peripheral blood. The receptors were gathered from a man aged 30 to 45 with acute or convalescent COVID-19.

The chain combines TRBV20-1 with TRBJ2-1, with TRBD2 matching over 7 bases. The CDR3 sequence is 15 residues long. The germline CDR1 and CDR2 sequences are DFQATT and SNEGSKA (reference sequence). Trimming took 3 bases from V and 4 from J; bases not matched to a gene: 9. The CDR3 DNA reads TGCAGTGCTAGTTTGGGCGGGGGATCTTACAATGAGCAGTTCTTC. This encodes CSASLGGGSYNEQFF.

This clone has only one observation. J is TRBJ1-3 and V is TRBV30; D is unresolved. V lost 0 bases, J lost 3 bases, and 12 bases lay in between. This CDR3 contains 15 residues. The V gene's germline CDR1 is GTSNPN and CDR2 SVGIG (reference sequence). The CDR3 DNA sequence: TGTGCCTGGAGTGTACTGGGAGTAGGTGGAAACACCATATATTTT. This encodes CAWSVLGVGGNTIYF.

The chain recombines TRBV28 with TRBJ1-5; TRBD1 agrees at 8 bases. Germline CDR1 and CDR2: MDHEN and SYDVKM. CDR3 length: 13 amino acids. The CDR3 DNA reads as TGTGGTGCCTGGACAGGGCGTGGGCAGCCCCAGCATTTT. Amino acid sequence: CGAWTGRGQPQHF.

The gene calls are TRBV6-5 and TRBJ1-2; perhaps TRBD1 as D (5 bases). V dropped 7 bases and J dropped 3 bases, with 15 bases sitting between them. Germline V lookup: CDR1 MNHEY, CDR2 SVGAGI. The length of the CDR3 is 14 residues. For the CDR3, the DNA is TGTGCCAGCACCTATTCGGGGGGGGACTATGGCTACACCTTC. This translates into CASTYSGGDYGYTF.

The J gene is TRBJ1-5, the V gene TRBV2; TRBD1 might be the D (6 bases). The CDR3 is made up of 14 amino acids. V was pared by 5 bases and J by 5 bases, with 13 bases between. Looked up from germline, CDR1 is SNHLY and CDR2 is FYNNEI. CDR3 in DNA: TGTGCCAGCAGTCCTGGACAGAGCTATCAGCCCCAGCATTTT. This translates into CASSPGQSYQPQHF. Filled out from reference TRBV2 and TRBJ1-5, the complete variable domain reads EPEVTQTPSHQVTQMGQEVILRCVPISNHLYFYWYRQILGQKVEFLVSFYNNEISEKSEIFDDQFSVERPDGSNFTLKIRSTKLEDSAMYFCASSPGQSYQPQHFGDGTRLSIL.

The chain carries TRBV11-3 and TRBJ2-3; the D is unclear. The CDR3 extends over 14 amino acids. Trimming shortened V by 6 bases and J by 2 bases, and 12 bases separated the two germline ends. Germline V gene data show CDR1 as SGHNT and CDR2 as YENEEA. CDR3 coding DNA: TGTGCCAGCAGTGTAAGCGCCGACACAGATACGCAGTATTTT. Protein: CASSVSADTDTQYF.

The chain recombines TRBV6-6 with TRBJ2-5, with D perhaps TRBD2 (7 bases). The V end was cut by 2 bases, the J end by 5 bases, with 12 bases between. This CDR3 spans 14 amino acids. Germline V gene lookup returns CDR1 MNHNY and CDR2 SVGAGI (reference sequence). In DNA, the CDR3 is TGTGCCAGCAGTTACGGGGGGGCCGGGGAGACCCAGTACTTC. This codes for CASSYGGAGETQYF.

The rearrangement uses TRBV6-6 and TRBJ1-5; D remains unclear. The germline CDR1 and CDR2 sequences are MNHNY and SVGAGI (reference sequence). V was trimmed by 4 bases and J by 7 bases, leaving 14 bases between them. The CDR3 is 14 residues long. The CDR3 DNA is TGTGCCAGCAGTTCGTCAGGCCCCAGGCAGCCCCAGCATTTT. Its protein is CASSSSGPRQPQHF.